This is a list of T cell receptor beta chains from one sample in a study of metastatic and nonmetastatic thyroid tumors. From the PCR reads, TCRdb re-called clones with MiXCR. The repertoire has roughly 8,000 clones, roughly 33% of them found once; the top ten carry roughly 10%. Sample: tumor tissue. The receptors were sampled from a female donor with papillary thyroid cancer or a benign thyroid nodule (not recorded which). Some clones in this sample may be carry-over from other donors' samples. The CDR3 runs from the conserved cysteine through the conserved F or W. Each record gives: D gene, V gene, J gene, clone size, CDR3 protein, CDR3 DNA. D genes are given only for firm matches. The size field is filled for only some rows; it gives once, few, many or a size class.

>TRBD2|TRBV3-1|TRBJ2-1|many
CASSQVVGGRKYNEQFF
TGTGCCAGCAGCCAAGTTGTGGGCGGGAGGAAATACAATGAGCAGTTCTTC
>.|TRBV6-2/TRBV6-3|TRBJ2-7|large
CASGSFYEQYF
TGTGCCAGCGGTTCGTTTTATGAGCAGTACTTC
>TRBD1|TRBV3-1|TRBJ1-4|medium-sized
CASTPGQGLKKLFF
TGTGCCAGCACCCCGGGACAGGGTCTTAAAAAACTGTTTTTT
>.|TRBV20-1|TRBJ2-1|.
CSARDLCGKNNEQFF
TGCAGTGCTAGAGATTTGTGTGGAAAAAACAATGAGCAGTTCTTC
>.|TRBV7-2|TRBJ2-7|many
CASSLGSPNYYEQYF
TGTGCCAGCAGCTTGGGATCCCCCAACTACTACGAGCAGTACTTC
>.|TRBV18|TRBJ1-4|.
CASSPANRPNEKLFF
TGTGCCAGCTCACCTGCAAACAGGCCCAATGAAAAACTGTTTTTT
>.|TRBV6-5|TRBJ1-3|medium-sized
CASSYTGNTIYF
TGTGCCAGCAGTTACACTGGAAACACCATATATTTT
>TRBD1|TRBV19|TRBJ2-1|few
CASSLDRELQFF
TGTGCCAGTAGTCTCGACAGGGAACTCCAGTTCTTC
>TRBD1|TRBV5-1|TRBJ1-2|.
CASSLQGVRGYTF
TGCGCCAGCAGCCTCCAGGGGGTACGTGGCTACACCTTC
>.|TRBV19|TRBJ2-5|large
CASSSRAQETQYF
TGTGCCAGTAGTTCCCGGGCCCAAGAGACCCAGTACTTC
>.|TRBV7-2|TRBJ1-2|.
CASTPRGAGYGYAF
TGTGCCAGCACCCCACGGGGGGCGGGCTATGGCTACGCCTTC
>.|TRBV4-1|TRBJ1-5|.
CASSRRLGGHSGQPQHF
TGCGCCAGCAGCAGGCGACTGGGGGGGCACTCGGGACAGCCCCAGCATTTT
>.|TRBV20-1|TRBJ2-3|.
CSAQPGDTQYF
TGCAGTGCTCAGCCAGGAGATACGCAGTATTTT
>.|TRBV18|TRBJ2-3|.
CASSPTPADTQYF
TGTGCCAGCTCACCGACACCGGCAGATACGCAGTATTTT
>.|TRBV12-3/TRBV12-4|TRBJ2-6|medium-sized
CASSPTGLRANVLTF
TGTGCCAGCAGTCCGACAGGCCTTAGGGCCAACGTCCTGACTTTC
>TRBD2|TRBV6-1|TRBJ2-7|medium-sized
CASSGGLSSSYEQYF
TGTGCCAGCAGTGGGGGACTAAGCTCTTCCTACGAGCAGTACTTC
>.|TRBV28|TRBJ2-2|few
CASSSTGLAGELFF
TGTGCCAGCAGTTCTACAGGATTAGCCGGGGAGCTGTTTTTT
>.|TRBV25-1|TRBJ2-3|.
CASIPKGETENTDTQYF
TGTGCCAGCATCCCCAAAGGAGAGACAGAGAACACAGATACGCAGTATTTT
>.|TRBV9|TRBJ1-2|many
CASSPRGSYGYTF
TGTGCCAGCAGCCCGCGGGGTTCCTATGGCTACACCTTC
>.|TRBV30|TRBJ1-1|medium-sized
CAWSRTEAFF
TGTGCCTGGAGTCGCACTGAAGCTTTCTTT
>.|TRBV24-1|TRBJ1-2|medium-sized
CATSDSQGRKGYTF
TGTGCCACCAGTGATTCACAGGGTAGGAAGGGCTACACCTTC
>TRBD1|TRBV30|TRBJ1-5|medium-sized
CAWSFAGQVINQPQHF
TGTGCCTGGAGTTTCGCTGGACAGGTCATTAATCAGCCCCAGCATTTT
>.|TRBV5-5|TRBJ1-1|once
CASILVGEGEAFF
TGTGCCAGCATACTCGTCGGGGAAGGTGAAGCTTTCTTT
>.|TRBV15|TRBJ1-2|medium-sized
CATSRYSDSYGYTF
TGTGCCACCAGCAGATACAGCGACTCTTATGGCTACACCTTC
>TRBD1|TRBV10-2|TRBJ2-2|.
CASSESGTGNTGELFF
TGCGCCAGCAGTGAGTCGGGGACAGGGAACACCGGGGAGCTGTTTTTT
>TRBD1|TRBV7-8|TRBJ1-2|.
CASSSYSTGSYGYTF
TGTGCCAGCAGCTCCTATTCGACAGGGTCATACGGCTACACCTTC
>.|TRBV7-2|TRBJ1-1|.
CASSIPQGSRTEAFF
TGTGCCAGCAGCATACCGCAGGGAAGCCGCACTGAAGCTTTCTTT
>.|TRBV28|TRBJ1-6|.
CASTERGDSPLHF
TGTGCCAGCACCGAAAGGGGGGATTCACCCCTCCACTTT
>.|TRBV6-2/TRBV6-3|TRBJ2-7|few
CASSLIDATYEQYF
TGTGCCAGCAGCCTCATCGACGCCACCTACGAGCAGTACTTC
>TRBD1|TRBV7-2|TRBJ2-5|once
CASSLDRGRETQYF
TGTGCCAGCAGCTTAGACAGGGGGCGAGAGACCCAGTACTTC
>TRBD2|TRBV9|TRBJ2-5|.
CASSGLGLARDRYQETQYF
TGTGCCAGCAGCGGACTAGGACTAGCGAGGGATAGATACCAAGAGACCCAGTACTTC